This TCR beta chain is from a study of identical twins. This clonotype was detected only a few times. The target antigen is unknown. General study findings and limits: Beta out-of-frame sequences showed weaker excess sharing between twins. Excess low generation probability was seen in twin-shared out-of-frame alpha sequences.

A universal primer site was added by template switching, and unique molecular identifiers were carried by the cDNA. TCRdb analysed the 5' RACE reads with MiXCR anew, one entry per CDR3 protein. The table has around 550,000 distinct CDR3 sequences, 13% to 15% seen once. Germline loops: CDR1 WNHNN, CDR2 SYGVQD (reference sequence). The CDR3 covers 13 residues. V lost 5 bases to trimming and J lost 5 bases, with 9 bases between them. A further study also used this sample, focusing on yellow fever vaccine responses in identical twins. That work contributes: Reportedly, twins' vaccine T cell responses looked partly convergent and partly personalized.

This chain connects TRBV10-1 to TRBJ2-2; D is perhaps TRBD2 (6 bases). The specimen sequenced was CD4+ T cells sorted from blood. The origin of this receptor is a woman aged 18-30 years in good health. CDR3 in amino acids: CASSSSGTGELFF. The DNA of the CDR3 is TGCGCCAGCAGTAGTAGCGGAACCGGGGAGCTGTTTTTT.